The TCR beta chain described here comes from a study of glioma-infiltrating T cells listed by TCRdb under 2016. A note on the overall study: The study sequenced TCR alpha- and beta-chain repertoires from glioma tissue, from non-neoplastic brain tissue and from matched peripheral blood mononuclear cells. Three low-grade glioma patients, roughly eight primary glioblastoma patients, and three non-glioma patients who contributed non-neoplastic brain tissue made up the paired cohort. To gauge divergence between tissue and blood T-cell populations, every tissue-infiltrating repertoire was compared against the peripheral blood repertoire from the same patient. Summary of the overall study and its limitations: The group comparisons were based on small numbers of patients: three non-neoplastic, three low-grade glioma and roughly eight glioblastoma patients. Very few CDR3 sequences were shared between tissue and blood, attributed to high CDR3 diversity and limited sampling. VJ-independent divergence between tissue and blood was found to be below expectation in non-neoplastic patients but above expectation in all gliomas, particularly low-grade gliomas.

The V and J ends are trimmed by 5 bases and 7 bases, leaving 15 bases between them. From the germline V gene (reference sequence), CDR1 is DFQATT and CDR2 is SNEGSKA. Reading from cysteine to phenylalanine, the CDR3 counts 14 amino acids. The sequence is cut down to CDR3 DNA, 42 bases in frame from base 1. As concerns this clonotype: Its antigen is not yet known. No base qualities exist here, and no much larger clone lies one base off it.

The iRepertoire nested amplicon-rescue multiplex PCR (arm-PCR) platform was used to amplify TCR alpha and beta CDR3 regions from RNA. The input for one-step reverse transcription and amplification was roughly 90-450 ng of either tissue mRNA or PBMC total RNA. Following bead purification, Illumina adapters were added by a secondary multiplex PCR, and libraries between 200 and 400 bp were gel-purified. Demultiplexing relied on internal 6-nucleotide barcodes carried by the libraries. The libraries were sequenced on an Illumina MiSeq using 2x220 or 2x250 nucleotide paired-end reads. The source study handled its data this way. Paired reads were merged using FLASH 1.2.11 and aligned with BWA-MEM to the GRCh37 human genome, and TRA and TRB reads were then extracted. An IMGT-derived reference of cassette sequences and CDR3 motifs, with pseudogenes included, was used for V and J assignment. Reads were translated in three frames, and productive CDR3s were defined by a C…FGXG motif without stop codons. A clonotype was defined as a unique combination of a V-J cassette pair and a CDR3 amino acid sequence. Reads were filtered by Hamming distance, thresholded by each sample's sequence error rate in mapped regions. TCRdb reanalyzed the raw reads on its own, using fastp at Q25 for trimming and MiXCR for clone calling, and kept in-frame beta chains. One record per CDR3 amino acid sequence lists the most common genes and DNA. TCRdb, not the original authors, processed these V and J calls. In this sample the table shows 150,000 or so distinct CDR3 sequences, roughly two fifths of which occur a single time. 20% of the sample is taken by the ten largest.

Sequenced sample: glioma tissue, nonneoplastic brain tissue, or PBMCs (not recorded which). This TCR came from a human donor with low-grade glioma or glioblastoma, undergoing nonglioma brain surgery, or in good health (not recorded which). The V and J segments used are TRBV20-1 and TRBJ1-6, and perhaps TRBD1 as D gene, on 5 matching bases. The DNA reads TGCAGTGCTGACCAACCCGGGGGGAATTCACCCCTCCACTTT. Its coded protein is CSADQPGGNSPLHF.